The 20 T cell receptor beta chains listed next were all sequenced from one sample in a study of T cell responses to AZD1222 COVID-19 vaccine (dated by TCRdb to the early 2020s). The time point tag for this specimen amounts to: baseline before first vaccination. Receptor libraries were prepared by the immunoSEQ multiplex PCR assay. As stored in TCRdb, this immuneACCESS dataset retains in-frame rearrangements with V and J assigned. A fraction of the clones does not appear; measured against another copy, unresolved V genes explain less than half of the discrepancy, and the remainder lacks a known reason. Across this sample there are 50,000 or so clones, with approximately 88% seen only once. The ten largest make up about 15% of the sample. Sequencing used peripheral blood, obtained on day 0 of AZD1222 vaccination. These TCRs come from an adult in good health.

The CDR3 bases are TGCGCCAGCGGAATAAGCGGGAGGGCCGGGGAGCTGTTTTTT. Residues: CASGISGRAGELFF. The chain is built from TRBV4-3 and TRBJ2-2; TRBD2 aligns across 10 bases. J was trimmed by 6 bases and V by 8 bases; bases with no gene match: 6. The germline gives CDR1 LGHNA, CDR2 YSLEER. CDR3 length: 14 amino acids.

The rearrangement links TRBV6-5 to TRBJ1-3; possible D gene TRBD1, 6 bases. Looked up from germline, CDR1 is MNHEY and CDR2 is SVGAGI. V lost 5 bases to trimming and J lost 3 bases, with 14 bases between them. The CDR3 is 15 amino acids. Written as DNA, the CDR3 is TGTGCCAGCAGTAAACAACAGGGTTTTGGAAACACCATATATTTT. Translated: CASSKQQGFGNTIYF.

The chain joins TRBV19 to TRBJ2-3; no definite D call. Germline CDR1 reads LNHDA; CDR2 reads SQIVND (reference sequence). The CDR3 spans 11 residues. The V and J ends lost 6 bases and 1 base respectively, with 2 bases between them. The CDR3: CASRGTDTQYF. CDR3 in DNA: TGTGCCAGTAGGGGCACAGATACGCAGTATTTT.

This chain links TRBV29-1 with TRBJ1-2, with TRBD1 as a possible D gene (6 bases). Germline V gene data show CDR1 as SQVTM and CDR2 as ANQGSEA. The V end was cut by 2 bases, the J end by 6 bases, with 16 bases between. The CDR3 consists of 14 residues. The CDR3 sequence is CSVEHRDKGHGYTF. The CDR3 region has the DNA TGCAGCGTTGAACACCGGGACAAGGGTCATGGCTACACCTTC. The full variable domain, in which reference TRBV29-1 and TRBJ1-2 provide the parts outside the CDR3, is SAVISQKPSRDICQRGTSLTIQCQVDSQVTMMFWYRQQPGQSLTLIATANQGSEATYESGFVIDKFPISRPNLTFSTLTVSNMSPEDSSIYLCSVEHRDKGHGYTFGSGTRLTVV.

DNA for the CDR3: TGTGCCAGTAGTATAGCGGGACAGACTGAAGCTTTCTTT. Encoded protein: CASSIAGQTEAFF. The genes are TRBV19 and TRBJ1-1, with TRBD1 identical over 7 bases. Germline V gene lookup returns CDR1 LNHDA and CDR2 SQIVND (reference sequence). The CDR3 contains 13 residues. Trimming cost V 1 base and J 5 bases; bases outside gene matches: 1.

The rearrangement joins TRBV3-1 (or the pseudogene TRBV3-2) to TRBJ1-1, with D perhaps TRBD1 (5 bases). CDR1 is LGHDT, CDR2 YNNKEL, per germline (reference sequence). V was clipped by 3 bases and J by 1 base, with 12 bases between them. This CDR3 is 15 amino acids long. This CDR3 reads CASSHGHSENTEAFF. CDR3 sequence (DNA): TGTGCCAGCAGCCACGGACACTCGGAGAACACTGAAGCTTTCTTT.

For the CDR3, the DNA is TGTGCCAGCAGCCCCGGGGGGCTAGGTCAGCCCCAGCATTTT. This sequence encodes CASSPGGLGQPQHF. The V gene is TRBV5-6, the J gene TRBJ1-5; tentatively, D is TRBD1 (6 bases). V lost 4 bases and J lost 6, with 14 bases in between. Germline CDR1 is SGHDT and CDR2 is YYEEEE. This CDR3 is built from 14 residues.

The chain combines TRBV19 with TRBJ1-3; D gene uncertain. Between the trimmed V and J ends, which lost 3 bases and 0 bases, there was a span of 12 bases. The CDR3 is 16 amino acids. Germline assignment: CDR1 LNHDA and CDR2 SQIVND (reference sequence). The CDR3 DNA reads as TGTGCCAGTAGTATGGGAGCGCTAAGCTCTGGAAACACCATATATTTT. Amino acid sequence: CASSMGALSSGNTIYF.

The V call is TRBV19, the J call TRBJ1-5, with D unclear. Trimming left V 5 bases short and J 1 base short, with 12 bases between. Germline values: CDR1 LNHDA, CDR2 SQIVND (reference sequence). This CDR3 comprises 15 residues. The CDR3 nucleotides read TGTGCCAGTAGTGCCCAAAGGCCCAGCAATCAGCCCCAGCATTTT. As protein: CASSAQRPSNQPQHF.

The chain links TRBV11-3 to TRBJ2-1, with 9 bases fitting TRBD1. Germline V gives CDR1 SGHNT, CDR2 YENEEA. V trimming: 7 bases; J trimming: 7 bases; junction bases outside the gene matches: 11. The CDR3 consists of 15 residues. The CDR3 DNA follows: TGTGCCAGCACACCCCGGGACAGGGAGGGAAATGAGCAGTTCTTC. Translated, it gives CASTPRDREGNEQFF.

The rearrangement links TRBV2 to TRBJ2-7; 7 bases line up with TRBD1. The trim removed 5 bases at V and 3 bases at J, leaving 7 bases unmatched. From germline, CDR1 is SNHLY and CDR2 FYNNEI. The CDR3 length is 14 residues. The DNA of the CDR3 is TGTGCCAGCAGTTGGTTGGGACAGAACTACGAGCAGTACTTC. This translates into CASSWLGQNYEQYF.

This chain uses TRBV5-6 with TRBJ2-7; a possible D gene is TRBD2 (5 bases). CDR3 size: 13 residues. Germline V gene sequence: CDR1 SGHDT, CDR2 YYEEEE. V lost 2 bases and J 6 bases, leaving 12 bases between the germline ends. The CDR3 DNA reads as TGTGCCAGCAGCTTTGTGGGCCGGGGCGAGCAGTACTTC. This sequence encodes CASSFVGRGEQYF.

The chain recombines TRBV30 with TRBJ1-1; 7 nucleotides line up with TRBD1. Looked up from germline, CDR1 is GTSNPN and CDR2 is SVGIG (reference sequence). The ends lost 2 bases at V and 5 bases at J; junction bases unmatched: 5. CDR3 length: 13 amino acids. The CDR3 region has the DNA TGTGCCTGGAGTCCTGACAGGGTGACTGAAGCTTTCTTT. This encodes CAWSPDRVTEAFF.

The rearrangement uses TRBV24-1 and TRBJ2-7, with 12 bases that match TRBD2. The CDR3 covers 17 residues. The V gene's germline CDR1 is KGHDR and CDR2 SFDVKD. V dropped 5 bases and J dropped 2; count of bases not matched to a gene: 9. CDR3 protein: CATSARPTSGSTYEQYF. The DNA for the CDR3 is TGTGCCACCAGTGCCCGCCCGACTAGCGGGAGCACCTACGAGCAGTACTTC.

The chain uses TRBV2 and TRBJ1-2; D gene unclear. V lost 5 bases to trimming and J lost 4 bases, with 5 bases between them. The CDR3 totals 11 residues. Germline-derived CDR1 and CDR2 are SNHLY and FYNNEI. CDR3 sequence: CASSYSYGYTF. CDR3 in DNA: TGTGCCAGCAGTTATAGCTATGGCTACACCTTC.

This chain links TRBV10-3 with TRBJ2-7; 9 positions agree with TRBD1. The V and J ends lost 2 bases and 5 bases, in that order; junction bases with no gene match: 4. This CDR3 has 14 amino acids. The V gene's germline CDR1 is ENHRY and CDR2 SYGVKD. The CDR3 loop reads CAISEGTGINEQYF. CDR3 bases: TGTGCCATCAGTGAGGGGACAGGGATCAACGAGCAGTACTTC.

The chain uses TRBV6-5 and TRBJ2-7; 14 bases line up with TRBD2. Germline values: CDR1 MNHEY, CDR2 SVGAGI. The CDR3 length is 14 residues. Germline trimming cut 4 bases from V and 5 bases from J; bases unmatched to any gene: 1. CDR3 protein: CASSLGLAGDEQYF. As DNA, the CDR3 is TGTGCCAGCAGTTTGGGACTAGCGGGAGACGAGCAGTACTTC.

The J gene is TRBJ2-7, the V gene TRBV20-1, with 14 bases fitting TRBD2. J gave up 9 bases and V 5 bases, and 0 bases lay outside the gene matches. CDR3 length: 11 amino acids. Germline V lookup: CDR1 DFQATT, CDR2 SNEGSKA (reference sequence). CDR3 residues: CSAGTSGRQYF. For the CDR3, the DNA is TGCAGTGCTGGGACTAGCGGGAGGCAGTACTTC.

J is TRBJ2-7 and V is TRBV4-3; D perhaps matches TRBD2 (6 bases). From germline, CDR1 is LGHNA and CDR2 YSLEER. The CDR3 is 16 amino acids. The V end lost 0 bases, the J end lost 4 bases, and 16 bases lay between the germline ends. CDR3 bases: TGCGCCAGCAGCCAAGACTTCGCTAGCGTGGTGTACGAGCAGTACTTC. Its translation is CASSQDFASVVYEQYF.

The chain uses TRBV9 and TRBJ2-1; D is perhaps TRBD2 (5 bases). Germline-derived CDR1 and CDR2 are SGDLS and YYNGEE. V lost 0 bases and J 3 bases, leaving 16 bases between the germline ends. The length of the CDR3 is 17 residues. CDR3 residues: CASSVGTAQRGYNEQFF. The CDR3 coding sequence is TGTGCCAGCAGCGTAGGTACAGCCCAACGGGGCTACAATGAGCAGTTCTTC. Full variable domain (rest looked up from reference TRBV9 and TRBJ2-1): DSGVTQTPKHLITATGQRVTLRCSPRSGDLSVYWYQQSLDQGLQFLIQYYNGEERAKGNILERFSAQQFPDLHSELNLSSLELGDSALYFCASSVGTAQRGYNEQFFGPGTRLTVL.